This record looks at one T cell receptor beta chain sequence and its context. Its antigen remains unidentified. The sample is drawn from a study of high-grade serous ovarian cancer treatment subgroups. About the study: Samples averaged about 15,000 reads and around 7,600 unique TCR beta rearrangements.

Profiling relied on immunoSEQ multiplex PCR, and the TCRdb table lists in-frame clones only, not all of them. The sample records approximately 4,200 clones, around 84% being singletons. Tumor tissue was taken before any definitive surgery or chemotherapy was given. From germline, CDR1 is SGDLS and CDR2 YYNGEE. The CDR3 is 15 amino acids. V shed 0 bases and J shed 5 bases, with 14 bases lying between them. Study findings and constraints: TCR relatedness rose with neoantigen level and trended with mutation load.

The sequenced sample was tumor tissue. The receptor was isolated from a human donor with high-grade serous ovarian cancer. The V call is TRBV9, the J call TRBJ2-5; tentatively, D is TRBD2 (5 bases). CDR3 bases: TGTGCCAGCAGCGTAGATTCCGGACTCCGGGAGACCCAGTACTTC. Translation: CASSVDSGLRETQYF.